The clone carrying this TCR beta chain has only one observation. The antigen remains unidentified. The PCR had 60 Vbeta and 13 Jbeta primers. The repertoire was sequenced with immunoSEQ multiplex PCR; TCRdb's copy has only in-frame clones and lacks some. The sample gives 110,000 or so clones, about 76% of which show up once; less than 15% is in the top ten. The data are from a study of cytomegalovirus exposure and HLA in healthy donors. Study-wide points: The study assumed roughly uniform donor sequencing depth for presence/absence analyses. The number of N-insertions in an Asian-associated ancestry cluster was reportedly below the roughly 670-donor mean in a later analysis. Later work found that TCR association rates differed between HLA loci; DRB1 had the most and HLA-C the fewest. Some segments of the V type, notably TRBV6-2 and TRBV6-3, were excluded as indistinguishable.

After removal of 9 bases from V and 4 bases from J, the junction contained 30 bases not matched to a gene. The CDR3 has 21 amino acids. CDR1 WNHNN and CDR2 SYGVQD come from the germline V gene (reference sequence). This clonotype was obtained from a woman aged 35 to 49 in good health and CMV-seropositive. The chain is built from TRBV10-1 and TRBJ2-5; TRBD2 matches 9 bases. Sample: PBMCs. The chain's CDR3 is CASCIPPFPLGGGARGETQYF. In DNA form, the CDR3 reads TGCGCCAGTTGCATACCTCCCTTTCCCCTGGGCGGGGGGGCGAGGGGAGAGACCCAGTACTTC.